Listed below are T cell receptor beta chains from one sample, sequenced in a study of T-cell memory formation after mild COVID-19. TCRdb analysed the 5' RACE reads with MiXCR anew, one entry per CDR3 protein. The sample has fewer than 400,000 distinct CDR3 sequences; roughly 13% are singletons. Sequenced sample: PBMCs or a T cell subset sorted from them (not recorded which). The origin of the receptors is a young man who had mild COVID-19 (a few samples of this study predate the infection). Cell type and time point are not known. The CDR3 runs from the conserved cysteine through the conserved F or W. The order of the fields is CDR3 protein, CDR3 DNA, V gene, clone size, J gene, D gene. D genes are given only for firm matches. For some rows the clone size is stated as once, few or many, or as a class when expanded; others skip it.

CASRPGGGAGEKLFF TGTGCCAGCAGACCCGGGGGGGGCGCAGGGGAAAAACTGTTTTTT TRBV27 few TRBJ1-4 .
CASSEGFRQDGQPQHF TGTGCCAGCAGTGAAGGGTTCCGGCAGGACGGTCAGCCCCAGCATTTT TRBV6-1 few TRBJ1-5 .
CASSKTGELFF TGTGCCAGCAGTAAGACGGGGGAGCTGTTTTTT TRBV3-1 . TRBJ2-2 .
CASSPPLLGVYQPQHF TGTGCCAGCAGTCCCCCCCTGCTGGGGGTCTACCAGCCCCAGCATTTT TRBV12-3/TRBV12-4 many TRBJ1-5 .
CASSLLTTEAMNTEAFF TGTGCCAGCAGCTTGCTGACAACCGAGGCCATGAACACTGAAGCTTTCTTT TRBV5-5 . TRBJ1-1 .
CSVRSRDSTYEQYF TGCAGCGTCAGGAGCCGGGACTCTACCTACGAGCAGTACTTC TRBV29-1 . TRBJ2-7 .
CASSWGGARYYGYTF TGTGCCAGCAGCTGGGGGGGGGCCCGATACTATGGCTACACCTTC TRBV11-2 few TRBJ1-2 .
CASSPQGGGEAFF TGTGCCAGCAGCCCTCAGGGGGGGGGTGAAGCTTTCTTT TRBV7-3 many TRBJ1-1 TRBD1
CASSQEFTGTSSTGELFF TGCGCCAGCAGCCAAGAATTTACCGGGACTAGCAGCACCGGGGAGCTGTTTTTT TRBV4-3 few TRBJ2-2 TRBD2
CASIQTGNYGYTF TGTGCCAGCATTCAAACAGGGAACTATGGCTACACCTTC TRBV28 . TRBJ1-2 .
CASRRAGVNTEAFF TGTGCCAGCAGGCGGGCGGGGGTTAACACTGAAGCTTTCTTT TRBV6-5 few TRBJ1-1 .
CASSPSPGIVTYEQYF TGTGCCAGCAGTCCATCCCCGGGCATCGTGACCTACGAGCAGTACTTC TRBV6-2/TRBV6-3 . TRBJ2-7 .
CASSPDLTGRNEQFF TGTGCCAGCTCACCAGACCTGACAGGGAGGAATGAGCAGTTCTTC TRBV18 few TRBJ2-1 .
CASSQDILPGQGGTDTQYF TGCGCCAGCAGCCAGGATATACTCCCGGGACAGGGGGGCACAGATACGCAGTATTTT TRBV4-3 . TRBJ2-3 TRBD1
CASRRTGGAGYGYTF TGTGCCAGCAGAAGAACAGGGGGCGCCGGCTATGGCTACACCTTC TRBV7-2 few TRBJ1-2 TRBD1
CATSDHRDRGNIQYF TGTGCCACCAGTGATCACCGGGACAGGGGTAACATTCAGTACTTC TRBV24-1 . TRBJ2-4 TRBD1
CASSEWASGGDEQFF TGTGCCAGCAGTGAGTGGGCTAGCGGGGGCGATGAGCAGTTCTTC TRBV2 . TRBJ2-1 TRBD2
CASSYSIMPGGTGANVLTF TGTGCCAGCAGTTACTCCATAATGCCTGGGGGCACTGGGGCCAACGTCCTGACTTTC TRBV6-2/TRBV6-3 . TRBJ2-6 .
CASSLGLGLSSYEQYF TGCGCCAGCAGCTTGGGGTTGGGACTAAGTTCCTACGAGCAGTACTTC TRBV5-1 many TRBJ2-7 TRBD2
CASSLSWDSSYEQYF TGTGCCAGCAGCTTATCCTGGGACAGCTCCTACGAGCAGTACTTC TRBV7-2 many TRBJ2-7 TRBD1
CASSSGQGVLGYTF TGTGCCAGCAGCTCTGGACAGGGGGTCCTTGGCTACACCTTC TRBV7-6 many TRBJ1-2 TRBD1
CASVGQGAGYTF TGTGCCAGTGTCGGACAGGGTGCTGGCTACACCTTC TRBV6-5 . TRBJ1-2 TRBD1
CASSSAGIGTDTQYF TGTGCCAGCAGCTCAGCGGGGATCGGCACAGATACGCAGTATTTT TRBV7-2 . TRBJ2-3 TRBD2
CASSQDGYGGLDTSPLHF TGTGCCAGCAGCCAAGATGGGTACGGGGGGCTAGATACTTCACCCCTCCACTTT TRBV3-1 few TRBJ1-6 .
CSAPTSGEQETQYF TGCAGTGCACCGACTAGCGGGGAACAAGAGACCCAGTACTTC TRBV20-1 few TRBJ2-5 TRBD2
CASRVDSGDEQYF TGTGCCAGCAGAGTGGACTCGGGTGACGAGCAGTACTTC TRBV12-3/TRBV12-4 few TRBJ2-7 .
CSARDLSGGRELFF TGCAGTGCTAGAGATCTTAGCGGGGGGCGGGAGCTGTTTTTT TRBV20-1 many TRBJ2-2 TRBD2
CSARDTGQGEAFF TGCAGTGCTAGAGATACCGGACAGGGCGAAGCTTTCTTT TRBV20-1 many TRBJ1-1 TRBD1
CASSLGPDRRSEQFF TGTGCCAGCAGCTTAGGCCCGGACAGGAGAAGTGAGCAGTTCTTC TRBV11-2 few TRBJ2-1 TRBD1
CASSLDPIGNTEAFF TGCGCCAGCAGCTTGGACCCCATAGGGAACACTGAAGCTTTCTTT TRBV5-1 . TRBJ1-1 .
CASSYFKNTGELFF TGTGCCAGCAGTTACTTTAAGAACACCGGGGAGCTGTTTTTT TRBV6-5 few TRBJ2-2 .
CSAKSFFSGGVETQYF TGCAGTGCTAAATCCTTTTTTAGCGGGGGGGTAGAGACCCAGTACTTC TRBV20-1 many TRBJ2-5 TRBD2
CASSVEQYF TGTGCCAGCTCCGTCGAGCAGTACTTC TRBV12-3/TRBV12-4 few TRBJ2-7 .
CASSPGANQPQHF TGTGCCAGCAGTCCAGGGGCCAATCAGCCCCAGCATTTT TRBV7-6 many TRBJ1-5 .
CASSLRGGSNTGELFF TGTGCCAGCAGCTTAAGGGGGGGCTCGAACACCGGGGAGCTGTTTTTT TRBV7-3 medium-sized TRBJ2-2 .
CASSRDASNYGYTF TGTGCCAGCAGCCGGGACGCTTCTAACTATGGCTACACCTTC TRBV7-2 few TRBJ1-2 .
CASRPGQNNEQFF TGCGCCAGCAGGCCTGGACAGAACAATGAGCAGTTCTTC TRBV5-1 . TRBJ2-1 .
CASTTLVGTEAFF TGTGCCAGCACCACATTGGTTGGCACTGAAGCTTTCTTT TRBV6-5 few TRBJ1-1 .
CASSAGTSSYNEQFF TGTGCCAGCAGTGCCGGGACAAGCTCCTACAATGAGCAGTTCTTC TRBV2 few TRBJ2-1 .
CASSFGHETQYF TGTGCCAGCAGTTTTGGGCACGAGACCCAGTACTTC TRBV12-3/TRBV12-4 few TRBJ2-5 .